This T cell receptor beta chain comes out of a study of control samples from healthy donors and cancer patients. Produced via immunoSEQ multiplex PCR; TCRdb's table is partial and in-frame only. This table holds hundreds of thousands of clones, 75% to 95% found once. CDR3 size: 14 residues. V was cut by 7 bases and J by 1 base, with 12 bases left in between. The germline V gene has CDR1 MDHEN and CDR2 SYDVKM. The sequencing input was PBMCs. The chain carries TRBV28 and TRBJ2-3; D is unresolved. The clonotype originates from a man in his forties or fifties with head and neck cancer. The CDR3 DNA follows: TGTGCCAGCACCCGCCGAGGCCGCACAGATACGCAGTATTTT. Translating gives CASTRRGRTDTQYF. The complete variable domain, with remaining parts taken from reference TRBV28 and TRBJ2-3, reads DVKVTQSSRYLVKRTGEKVFLECVQDMDHENMFWYRQDPGLGLRLIYFSYDVKMKEKGDIPEGYSVSREKKERFSLILESASTNQTSMYLCASTRRGRTDTQYFGPGTRLTVL.